A single sample is the source of the 7 T cell receptor beta chains below, sequenced in a study of PD-1 blockade in mismatch repair-deficient tumors. Their antigens remain unidentified. This table comes from immunoSEQ multiplex PCR, and its TCRdb copy is limited to in-frame clones, with some not included. The table records roughly 13,000 clones, more than 75% of them present only once. Time point given: identical roughly 10-day culture without peptide (control). The input for sequencing was cells cultured in vitro, taken from a patient treated with pembrolizumab. These TCRs come from an adult with mismatch repair-deficient cancer.

The chain combines TRBV2 with TRBJ1-6, with 9 bases matching TRBD1. With V trimmed by 6 bases and J by 0 bases, 3 bases remained unmatched. This CDR3 comprises 16 residues. CDR1 SNHLY and CDR2 FYNNEI come from the germline V gene. CDR3 sequence reads: CASRGQGSSYNSPLHF. CDR3 nucleotide sequence: TGTGCCAGCAGAGGACAGGGGAGCTCCTATAATTCACCCCTCCACTTT.

The chain recombines TRBV28 with TRBJ2-1, with 14 nucleotides matching TRBD2. CDR1 and CDR2 (germline): MDHEN, SYDVKM. This CDR3 spans 15 amino acids. J lost 7 bases, V lost 6 bases, and 5 bases had no gene match. The chain's CDR3 is CASRTGTSGRNEQFF. Written as DNA, the CDR3 is TGTGCCAGCAGAACCGGGACTAGCGGGAGAAATGAGCAGTTCTTC.

The V gene is TRBV28, the J gene TRBJ1-2; D not resolved. This CDR3 has 14 amino acids. The germline CDR1 and CDR2 sequences are MDHEN and SYDVKM. Trimming removed 2 bases at V and 0 bases at J, with 7 bases between. The DNA for the CDR3 is TGTGCCAGCAGTTTAAACGGGCCTAACTATGGCTACACCTTC. Residues: CASSLNGPNYGYTF.

This clone was recorded a few times. J is TRBJ1-6 and V is TRBV5-5; 9 bases align to TRBD1. This CDR3 has 16 residues. V lost 5 bases and J lost 10; bases outside the gene matches: 13. The germline gives CDR1 SGHKS, CDR2 YYEKEE (reference sequence). The CDR3 spells CASSFNSRTGESPLHF. The CDR3 DNA reads TGTGCCAGCAGTTTTAACTCCCGGACAGGGGAATCACCCCTCCACTTT.

The chain combines TRBV7-9 with TRBJ2-2; the D is unclear. This CDR3 spans 14 amino acids. V was cut by 5 bases and J by 6 bases, with 13 bases left in between. The V gene's germline CDR1 is SEHNR and CDR2 FQNEAQ (reference sequence). Here the CDR3 DNA reads TGTGCCAGCAGCCTAGGGCTAGAAGCCGGGGAGCTGTTTTTT. It yields the protein CASSLGLEAGELFF. The variable domain in full, with the rest retrieved from reference TRBV7-9 and TRBJ2-2, is DTGVSQNPRHKITKRGQNVTFRCDPISEHNRLYWYRQTLGQGPEFLTYFQNEAQLEKSRLLSDRFSAERPKGSFSTLEIQRTEQGDSAMYLCASSLGLEAGELFFGEGSRLTVL.

The rearrangement links TRBV6-5 to TRBJ1-1; D is ambiguous. V was pared by 0 bases and J by 7 bases, with 9 bases between. The CDR3 consists of 13 residues. Per the germline V gene, CDR1 is MNHEY and CDR2 is SVGAGI. The CDR3 DNA reads as TGTGCCAGCAGTTACTCAGCAGGCTATGAAGCTTTCTTT. This translates into CASSYSAGYEAFF.

The chain links TRBV2 to TRBJ1-5, with D maybe TRBD1 (5 bases). Germline CDR1 SNHLY, CDR2 FYNNEI. The CDR3 runs to 14 residues. V was shortened by 3 bases and J by 5 bases, with 11 bases between the two germline ends. The CDR3 here is CASSEAVGDQPQHF. Written as DNA, the CDR3 is TGTGCCAGCAGTGAGGCCGTAGGGGATCAGCCCCAGCATTTT.